This T cell receptor beta chain was recovered during a study of cytomegalovirus exposure and HLA in healthy donors (dated by TCRdb to the late 2010s). Study-wide context: An earlier analysis of some 550 of the donors reported roughly 300 Gb of sequence data and some 120 million unique TCR beta sequences from about 200 million T cells. Genome-wide SNP genotypes for about 55% of the roughly 670 donors were used in a later genetic analysis, which treated that subset as a discovery cohort. The aim of the study was to test whether cataloging public T cell receptors could identify signatures of past pathogen exposure. In the later analysis, no new phenotypic data were used to find candidate immune exposures; instead, reliance was placed on TCR beta sequences and their occurrence across donors. All discovery cohort repertoires had been generated using a single sequencing platform. Using immunosequencing, the study profiled T cell repertoires from 666 subjects and related those repertoires to cytomegalovirus serostatus. To study patterns of TCR occurrence, a later analysis re-analyzed previously published TCR beta repertoires from 600 to 750 donors and added high-resolution HLA genotyping. A separate validation cohort of 100 to 150 different subjects was used in addition to the approximately 670-subject first cohort. Among the roughly 430 genotyped donors, approximately 82% belonged to the genetic ancestry cluster associated with self-reported Caucasian donors. The number of donors typed differed by locus, with roughly 620-640 for A, B, C, DRB1 and DQB1, 522 for DQA1, some 570 for DPA1, and around 430 for DPB1. A handful of DR-DQ haplotypes were handled as single units for association and clustering because linkage in the cohort was strong. High-throughput TCR immunosequencing, statistical association of individual TCRs with disease status, and machine learning were combined to predict cytomegalovirus infection status. An earlier analysis of approximately 630 of the donors applied high-throughput TCR beta sequencing to assess whether each TCR beta V gene segment acted as functional or pseudogenic. Among roughly 400 genotyped donors of the cohort, an average of around 220,000 unique TCR beta nucleotide sequences was sequenced per donor, of which about 18% were non-productive. Alongside the repertoire data, information on donor age, sex, ethnicity and CMV serostatus was compiled. Both class I and class II loci were covered by HLA typing, at four-digit resolution. Roughly 300 gigabases of sequencing data and tens of millions of unique TCR sequences were included in an early release covering about 620 HLA-typed donors. Results the study describes overall, beyond this receptor: This cohort had only TCR beta chains sequenced, and the lack of alpha or paired-chain data limited which features could be detected. Roughly uniform sequencing depth across donors was assumed in presence/absence analyses, although this assumption may not hold. According to a later analysis, most CMV-associated TCR beta chains appeared to be HLA-restricted, and the HLA associations seemed to be driven largely by CMV exposure. In a later analysis, TCR association rates were found to vary across HLA loci, with the most associated TCRs seen for DRB1 alleles and the fewest for HLA-C alleles. Some IMGT-functional V segments, including TRBV6-2 and TRBV6-3, could not be told apart with the 87-base-pair reads, so those segments were excluded. A cluster of highly shared sequence variants was judged likely to be a technical artifact of the sequencing pipeline. In both the original and validation cohorts, the classifier was reported to diagnose cytomegalovirus status with high specificity and sensitivity. Correlated functional status among segregating V segments might reflect linkage disequilibrium, but an unknown experimental factor could not be ruled out. Assigning TCR associations to individual alleles was difficult when HLA alleles, especially DR and DQ, strongly co-occurred. V-gene and J-gene trimming of TCR beta chains was associated with a missense DCLRE1C variant in a later genetic analysis, and the association was replicated in an independent cohort. Because HLA typing was unavailable for some donors at each locus, only the typed subset was used in association tests. The only immune exposure information available for the cohort was CMV serostatus. Most TCR sequences were observed very rarely across donors, whereas some public TCRs were present in many individuals. In a later analysis, HLA-associated TCR beta chains were found to be more clonally expanded and to have lower generation probabilities than equally common non-associated chains. In a later genetic analysis, fewer N-insertions in productive TCRs were reported among donors in an Asian-associated ancestry cluster than the approximately 670-donor mean. Specific HLA alleles were associated with 16,951 TCR beta sequences at a false discovery rate of 0.05 in a later analysis. The authors suggested that the approach could potentially be generalized to other disease states and immunological phenotypes. The study listed 150 to 200 TCR beta chains as associated with cytomegalovirus. A further reported finding was that TCR beta sequences accurately predicted the HLA-A and HLA-B alleles for most subjects in the first cohort. In vitro tests confirmed that a few of the cytomegalovirus-associated TCR beta chains recognize cytomegalovirus antigens. According to a later analysis, parvovirus B19, influenza, CMV and Epstein-Barr virus appeared linked to several top co-occurrence clusters. The earlier analysis of 587 of the donors excluded some 15 rarely observed V segments, including chromosome 9 orphons, because counts were too low. In an earlier analysis of approximately 590 of the donors, most TCR beta V segments appeared in productive rearrangements about 90% or about 30% of the time, broadly matching IMGT annotations.

The CDR3 contains 17 residues, cysteine and phenylalanine counted. Just the 51-base CDR3 DNA is kept, in frame starting at base 1. CDR1 KGHSH and CDR2 LQKENI are derived from the germline V gene. The cohort was made up of hundreds of healthy bone marrow donors. Cohort members were all nominally healthy when sampled, although unrecorded immune exposures were likely present. The donor was CMV seronegative and belonged to the group of 380 or so seronegative cohort members. Each donor provided a peripheral blood sample, and peripheral blood mononuclear cells were used for TCR beta sequencing. Genomic DNA extraction from the blood cell samples was performed with the Qiagen DNeasy Blood Extraction Kit. The library was generated by the immunoSEQ multiplex PCR assay. The multiplex PCR relied on a mix of 60 forward primers for TCR Vbeta segments and 13 reverse primers for TCR Jbeta segments. The CDR3 region of rearranged TCR beta genes was amplified from genomic DNA by a multiplex PCR assay. The amplified TCR beta libraries were sequenced on the Illumina HiSeq System as 87-base-pair reads. Per the authors' processing: In a later analysis, around 80 million unique TCR beta chains were counted across the roughly 670 repertoires, and about 10 million of these chains were shared by at least two donors. To remove PCR and sequencing errors, raw reads were error-corrected and collapsed into unique sequences using a nearest-neighbor algorithm that merged closely related sequences. To assign V, D and J gene segments, CDR3 sequences were aligned to IMGT reference sequences. For a sequence to be retained, at least a six-nucleotide match to both a V gene segment and a J gene segment was required. A rearrangement was called productive if the CDR3 had no stop codons and remained in frame with V and J, and every other rearrangement was called non-productive. Following IMGT convention, CDR3 was defined as the stretch from the second conserved V-encoded cysteine up to the conserved J-encoded phenylalanine. The earlier analysis of a few hundred of the donors excluded any sequence lacking an unambiguous match to a single V gene segment. An earlier analysis of fewer than 750 of the donors called V segments functional above 56.7% productive rearrangements and segregating when the between-donor standard deviation exceeded 5%. A statistical classification framework was developed to diagnose cytomegalovirus status using the catalog of TCR beta chain sequences. In a later analysis, TCR nucleotide sequences were compared against IMGT/GENE-DB human TR gene sequences so that V and J genes could be assigned. Using the TCRdist pipeline, a later analysis assigned CDR3 sequences along with most-parsimonious VDJ recombination scenarios. In a later analysis, each TCR beta chain was defined by its CDR3 amino acid sequence together with its V-gene family, and reads lacking a unique V-gene family were excluded. As a way to deal with suspected cross-contamination and a sequencing artifact, a later analysis dropped approximately 570 nucleotide sequences that were highly shared and had low generation probability. For each public chain, a later analysis derived a clonal expansion index from normalized ranks of inferred template counts within each repertoire. Generation probabilities in a later analysis came from a VDJ recombination model fitted to out-of-frame rearrangements, and those results were checked against IGoR. In a later analysis, hypergeometric tests were used to score TCR-TCR, TCR-HLA and TCR-CMV co-occurrence, with a repertoire-size bias correction applied to TCR pairs. A later analysis estimated false discovery rates by permuting HLA or CMV assignments 20 times. A later analysis grouped co-occurring TCRs with DBSCAN, adding TCRdist sequence similarity when clustering within HLA-allele-positive subsets. Repertoires with fewer than 30,000 or more than 120,000 public chains, plus five repertoires with anomalous nucleotide sharing, were excluded from co-occurrence clustering. Imported from immuneACCESS, the table was reduced by TCRdb to in-frame sequences with V and J called. These copies leave out some clones; in studies compared against another copy, an unresolved V gene accounts for under half, and the cause of the remainder is not known. V and J calls and clone size are given by that table; D and trimming were obtained from the DNA. The sample records about 170,000 clones, roughly 85% of which are singletons. Jointly, the top ten make up around 1.5% of the sample.

As to this clone: Its antigen is unknown. It has no much larger one-base neighbor in the sample; base qualities were not kept.

The origin of this receptor is a male donor in good health and CMV-seronegative. The rearrangement combines TRBV18 with TRBJ2-5; 9 bases in the middle match TRBD1. The DNA end favors TRBJ2-7, so the J call may be wrong. Sequenced sample: PBMCs. This receptor has the CDR3 CASSPYQQGAGSYEQYF. The DNA sequence follows: TGTGCCAGCTCACCCTATCAACAGGGGGCGGGCTCCTACGAGCAGTACTTC.